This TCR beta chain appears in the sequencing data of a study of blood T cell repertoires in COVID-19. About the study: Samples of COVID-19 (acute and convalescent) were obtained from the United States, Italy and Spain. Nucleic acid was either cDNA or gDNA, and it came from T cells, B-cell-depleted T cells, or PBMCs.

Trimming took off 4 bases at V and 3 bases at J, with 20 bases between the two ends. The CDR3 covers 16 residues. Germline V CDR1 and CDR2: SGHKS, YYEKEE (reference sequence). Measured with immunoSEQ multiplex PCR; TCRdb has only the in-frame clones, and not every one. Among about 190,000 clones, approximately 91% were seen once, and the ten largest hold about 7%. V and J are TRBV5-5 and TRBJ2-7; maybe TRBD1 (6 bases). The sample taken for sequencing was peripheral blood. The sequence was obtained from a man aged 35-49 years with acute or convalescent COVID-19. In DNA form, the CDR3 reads TGTGCCAGCAGCCCGGACAGCGCCAGGGGTTTCTACGAGCAGTACTTC. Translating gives CASSPDSARGFYEQYF.